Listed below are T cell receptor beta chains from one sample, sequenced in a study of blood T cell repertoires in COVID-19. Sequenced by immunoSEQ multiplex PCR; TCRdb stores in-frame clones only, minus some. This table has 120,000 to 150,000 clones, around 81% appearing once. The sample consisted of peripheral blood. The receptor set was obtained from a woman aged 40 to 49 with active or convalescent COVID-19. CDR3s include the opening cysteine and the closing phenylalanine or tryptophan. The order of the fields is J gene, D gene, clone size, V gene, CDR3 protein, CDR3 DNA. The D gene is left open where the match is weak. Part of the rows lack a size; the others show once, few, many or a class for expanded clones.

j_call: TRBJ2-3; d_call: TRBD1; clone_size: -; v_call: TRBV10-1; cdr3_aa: CASSEGQGLTDTQYF; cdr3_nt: TGCGCCAGCAGTGAGGGACAGGGGCTCACAGATACGCAGTATTTT
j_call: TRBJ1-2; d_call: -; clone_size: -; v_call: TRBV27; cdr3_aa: CASSLNRNYGYTF; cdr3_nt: TGTGCCAGCAGTTTAAACAGAAACTATGGCTACACCTTC
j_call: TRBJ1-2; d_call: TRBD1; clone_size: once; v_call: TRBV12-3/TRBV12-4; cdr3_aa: CASSGGQGYGYTF; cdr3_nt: TGTGCCAGCAGTGGAGGACAGGGGTATGGCTACACCTTC
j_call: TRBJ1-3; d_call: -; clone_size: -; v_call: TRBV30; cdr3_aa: CAWSVGPGGSGNTIYF; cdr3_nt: TGTGCCTGGAGTGTTGGACCCGGGGGGTCTGGAAACACCATATATTTT
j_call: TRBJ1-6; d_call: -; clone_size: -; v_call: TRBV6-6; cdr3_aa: CASSLVIDSPLHF; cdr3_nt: TGTGCCAGCAGCCTAGTAATAGATTCACCCCTCCACTTT
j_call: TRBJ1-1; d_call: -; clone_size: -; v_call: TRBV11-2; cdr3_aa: CASSFSTGNTEAFF; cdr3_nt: TGTGCCAGCAGCTTTTCGACGGGTAACACTGAAGCTTTCTTT
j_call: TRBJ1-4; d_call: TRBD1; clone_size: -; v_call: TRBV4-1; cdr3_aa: CASSQGTGVNEKLFF; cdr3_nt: TGCGCCAGCAGCCAGGGGACAGGTGTAAATGAAAAACTGTTTTTT
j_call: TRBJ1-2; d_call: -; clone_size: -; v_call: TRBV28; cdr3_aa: CASGSYGYTF; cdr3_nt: TGTGCCAGCGGGAGCTATGGCTACACCTTC
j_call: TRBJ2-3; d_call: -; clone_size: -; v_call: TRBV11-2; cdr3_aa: CASSAGGLYTDTQYF; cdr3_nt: TGTGCCAGCAGCGCAGGGGGGCTTTACACAGATACGCAGTATTTT
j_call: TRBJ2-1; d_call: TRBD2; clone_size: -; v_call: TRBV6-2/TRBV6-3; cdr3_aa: CASSYRAGLAGDEQFF; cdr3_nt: TGTGCCAGCAGTTACCGGGCTGGGCTAGCGGGGGATGAGCAGTTCTTC
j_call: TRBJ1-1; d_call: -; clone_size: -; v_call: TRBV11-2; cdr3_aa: CASSLGPSANTEAFF; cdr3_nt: TGTGCCAGCAGCTTAGGTCCCAGCGCAAACACTGAAGCTTTCTTT
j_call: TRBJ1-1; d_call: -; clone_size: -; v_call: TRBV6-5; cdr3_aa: CASSQVANTEAFF; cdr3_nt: TGTGCCAGCAGTCAGGTGGCGAACACTGAAGCTTTCTTT
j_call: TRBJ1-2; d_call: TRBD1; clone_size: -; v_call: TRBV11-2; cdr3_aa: CASGQGVNGYTF; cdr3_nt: TGTGCCTCGGGGCAGGGGGTTAATGGCTACACCTTC
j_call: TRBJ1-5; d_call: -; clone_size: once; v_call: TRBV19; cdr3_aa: CASSIGDSYSNQPQHF; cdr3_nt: TGTGCCAGTAGTATTGGCGACAGCTATAGCAATCAGCCCCAGCATTTT
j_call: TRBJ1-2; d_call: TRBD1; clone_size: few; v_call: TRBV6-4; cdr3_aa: CASSETGESYGYTF; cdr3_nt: TGTGCCAGCAGTGAAACAGGGGAAAGCTATGGCTACACCTTC
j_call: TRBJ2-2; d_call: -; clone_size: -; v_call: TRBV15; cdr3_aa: CATSRDTLHNTGYTGELFF; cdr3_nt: TGTGCCACCAGCAGAGACACGCTACATAATACAGGGTACACCGGGGAGCTGTTTTTT
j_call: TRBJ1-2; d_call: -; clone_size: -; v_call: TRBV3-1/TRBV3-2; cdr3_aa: CASTRLVGGNYGYTF; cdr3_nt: TGTGCCAGCACCCGCTTAGTGGGGGGAAACTATGGCTACACCTTC
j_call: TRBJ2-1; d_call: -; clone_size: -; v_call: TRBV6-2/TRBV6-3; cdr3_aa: CASSYSSPGARNEQFF; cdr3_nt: TGTGCCAGCAGTTACTCGTCGCCAGGGGCAAGAAATGAGCAGTTCTTC
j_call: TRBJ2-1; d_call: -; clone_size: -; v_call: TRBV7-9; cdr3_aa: CASSLGGVNEQFF; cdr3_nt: TGTGCCAGCAGCTTAGGGGGGGTGAATGAGCAGTTCTTC
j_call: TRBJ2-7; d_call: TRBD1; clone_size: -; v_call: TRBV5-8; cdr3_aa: CASSTGTVSWLGPYEQYF; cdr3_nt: TGTGCCAGCAGTACCGGGACAGTCAGCTGGTTAGGCCCCTACGAGCAGTACTTC
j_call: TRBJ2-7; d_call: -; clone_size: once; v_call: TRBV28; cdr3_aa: CASSLVRIRSYEQYF; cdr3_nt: TGTGCCAGCAGTTTAGTGAGGATCCGCTCCTACGAGCAGTACTTC
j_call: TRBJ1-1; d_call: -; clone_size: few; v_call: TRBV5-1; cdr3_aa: CASTFAGGANTEAFF; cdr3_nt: TGCGCCAGCACCTTCGCCGGGGGGGCGAACACTGAAGCTTTCTTT
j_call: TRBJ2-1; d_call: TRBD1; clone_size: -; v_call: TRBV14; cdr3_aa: CASSQDRRTGGTWFYNEQFF; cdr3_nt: TGTGCCAGCAGCCAAGATCGGAGGACAGGGGGAACCTGGTTCTACAATGAGCAGTTCTTC
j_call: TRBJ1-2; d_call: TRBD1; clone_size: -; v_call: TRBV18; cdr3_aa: CASSPQGQGYGYTF; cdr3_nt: TGTGCCAGCTCACCACAGGGACAGGGCTATGGCTACACCTTC
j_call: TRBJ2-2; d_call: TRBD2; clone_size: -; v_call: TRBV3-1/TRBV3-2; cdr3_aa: CASSRLDLRGSNTGELFF; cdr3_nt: TGTGCCAGCAGCCGGCTGGACCTGCGGGGGTCGAACACCGGGGAGCTGTTTTTT
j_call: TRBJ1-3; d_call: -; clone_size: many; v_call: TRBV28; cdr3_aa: CASSPGRGSGNTIYF; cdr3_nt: TGTGCCAGCAGTCCGGGCCGAGGGAGTGGAAACACCATATATTTT
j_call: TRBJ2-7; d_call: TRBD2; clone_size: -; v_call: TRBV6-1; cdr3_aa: CASSEEWTSGGARYEQYF; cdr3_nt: TGTGCCAGCAGTGAAGAATGGACTAGCGGGGGGGCACGGTACGAGCAGTACTTC
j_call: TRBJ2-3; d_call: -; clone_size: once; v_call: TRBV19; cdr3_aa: CASSISRGSPADTQYF; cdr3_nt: TGTGCCAGTAGTATCAGCAGGGGATCCCCAGCAGATACGCAGTATTTT
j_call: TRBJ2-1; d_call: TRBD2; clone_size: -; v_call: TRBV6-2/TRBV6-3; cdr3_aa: CASSLSGRPYNEQFF; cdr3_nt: TGTGCCAGCAGTCTTAGCGGGAGGCCTTACAATGAGCAGTTCTTC
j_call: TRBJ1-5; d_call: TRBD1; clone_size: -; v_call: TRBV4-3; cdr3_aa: CASSQVRGPGQPQHF; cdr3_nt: TGCGCCAGCAGCCAAGTAAGGGGGCCTGGTCAGCCCCAGCATTTT
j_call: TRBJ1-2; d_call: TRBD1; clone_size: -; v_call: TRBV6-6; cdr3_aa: CASRGQGVNYGYTF; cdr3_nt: TGTGCCAGCAGGGGACAGGGGGTGAACTATGGCTACACCTTC
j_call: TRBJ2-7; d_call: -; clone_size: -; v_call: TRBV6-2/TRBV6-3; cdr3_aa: CASSYSRLYEQYF; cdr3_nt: TGTGCCAGCAGTTACTCGAGGCTCTACGAGCAGTACTTC
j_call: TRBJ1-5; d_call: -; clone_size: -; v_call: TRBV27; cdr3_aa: CASSSAGQPQHF; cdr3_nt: TGTGCCAGCAGCTCCGCAGGTCAGCCCCAGCATTTT
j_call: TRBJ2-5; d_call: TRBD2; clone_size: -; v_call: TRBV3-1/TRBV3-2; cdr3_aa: CASSHRGRETQYF; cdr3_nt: TGTGCCAGCAGCCATCGCGGGAGAGAGACCCAGTACTTC
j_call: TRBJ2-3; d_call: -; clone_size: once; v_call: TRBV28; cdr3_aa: CASSLSRYTDTQYF; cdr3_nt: TGTGCCAGCAGTTTATCCAGGTACACAGATACGCAGTATTTT
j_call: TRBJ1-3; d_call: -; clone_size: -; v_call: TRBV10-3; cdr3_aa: CAISEGGYTIYF; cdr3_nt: TGTGCCATCAGTGAAGGCGGCTACACCATATATTTT
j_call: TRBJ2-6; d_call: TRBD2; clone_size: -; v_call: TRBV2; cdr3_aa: CASGGGSGANVLTF; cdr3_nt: TGTGCCAGCGGCGGGGGCTCTGGGGCCAACGTCCTGACTTTC
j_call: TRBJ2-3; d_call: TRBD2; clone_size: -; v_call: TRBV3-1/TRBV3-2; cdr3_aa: CASSQEPAGGTDTQYF; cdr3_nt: TGTGCCAGCAGCCAAGAGCCAGCGGGAGGAACGGATACGCAGTATTTT
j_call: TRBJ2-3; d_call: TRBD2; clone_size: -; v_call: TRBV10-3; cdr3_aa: CASKEREGTDTQYF; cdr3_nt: TGTGCCTCCAAGGAGCGGGAGGGCACAGATACGCAGTATTTT
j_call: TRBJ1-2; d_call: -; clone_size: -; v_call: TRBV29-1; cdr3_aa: CSVAITGSGIRGYTF; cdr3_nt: TGCAGCGTCGCGATAACAGGGTCGGGAATTCGTGGCTACACCTTC
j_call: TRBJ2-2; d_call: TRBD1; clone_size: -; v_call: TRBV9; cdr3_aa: CASSENRGNTGELFF; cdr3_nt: TGTGCCAGCAGCGAGAACAGGGGGAACACCGGGGAGCTGTTTTTT
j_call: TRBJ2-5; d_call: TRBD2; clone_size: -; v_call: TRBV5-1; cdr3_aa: CASSPGLAGGWSETQYF; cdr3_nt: TGCGCCAGCAGCCCGGGACTAGCGGGAGGTTGGTCAGAGACCCAGTACTTC
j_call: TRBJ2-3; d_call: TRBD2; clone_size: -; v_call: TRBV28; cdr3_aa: CASSSGGLAGTDTQYF; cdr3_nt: TGTGCCAGCAGTTCCGGTGGACTAGCGGGCACAGATACGCAGTATTTT
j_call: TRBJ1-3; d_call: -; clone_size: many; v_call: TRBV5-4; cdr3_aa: CASSGEGYSGNTIYF; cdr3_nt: TGTGCCAGCAGCGGGGAGGGATACTCTGGAAACACCATATATTTT
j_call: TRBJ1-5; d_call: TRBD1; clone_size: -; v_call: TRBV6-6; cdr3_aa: CASSPRTGGFTLSNQPQHF; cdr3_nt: TGTGCCAGCAGTCCCCGGACAGGGGGGTTTACTTTGAGCAATCAGCCCCAGCATTTT
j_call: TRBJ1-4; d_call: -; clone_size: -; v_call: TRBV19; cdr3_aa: CASLRHLHEKLFF; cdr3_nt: TGTGCCAGCTTGCGGCACCTTCATGAAAAACTGTTTTTT
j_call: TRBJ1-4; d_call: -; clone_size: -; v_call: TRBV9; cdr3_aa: CASSVGQQGARLFF; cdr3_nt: TGTGCCAGCAGCGTAGGTCAGCAAGGGGCTAGACTGTTTTTT
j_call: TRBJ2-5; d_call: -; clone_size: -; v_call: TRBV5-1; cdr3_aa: CASSLGGSGQETQYF; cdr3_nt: TGCGCCAGCAGCTTGGGGGGTAGCGGACAAGAGACCCAGTACTTC
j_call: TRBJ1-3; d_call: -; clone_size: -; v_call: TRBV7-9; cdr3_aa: CASSLVAPSGNTIYF; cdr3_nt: TGTGCCAGCAGCTTAGTAGCTCCCTCTGGAAACACCATATATTTT
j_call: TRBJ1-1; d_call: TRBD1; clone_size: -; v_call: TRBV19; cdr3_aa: CASSNGQGGNAEAFF; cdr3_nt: TGTGCCAGTAGTAATGGACAGGGGGGGAATGCTGAAGCTTTCTTT
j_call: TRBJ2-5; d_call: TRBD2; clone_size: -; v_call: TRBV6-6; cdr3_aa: CASSRSGTSGQETQYF; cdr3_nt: TGTGCCAGCAGCCGATCCGGGACTAGCGGCCAAGAGACCCAGTACTTC
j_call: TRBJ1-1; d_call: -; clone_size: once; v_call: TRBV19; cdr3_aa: CASSLGLRLRNTEAFF; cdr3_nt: TGTGCCAGTAGCCTCGGTTTACGCCTGAGGAACACTGAAGCTTTCTTT
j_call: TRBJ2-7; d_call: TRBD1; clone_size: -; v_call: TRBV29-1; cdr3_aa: CSASQGAGSYEQYF; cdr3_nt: TGCAGCGCTTCACAGGGGGCAGGTAGCTACGAGCAGTACTTC
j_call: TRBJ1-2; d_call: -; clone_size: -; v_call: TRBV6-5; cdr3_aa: CASSRREYGYTF; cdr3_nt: TGTGCCAGCAGCAGAAGGGAGTATGGCTACACCTTC
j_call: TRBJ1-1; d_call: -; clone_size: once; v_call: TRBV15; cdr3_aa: CATSRSLMNTEAFF; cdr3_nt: TGTGCCACCAGCAGAAGCCTCATGAACACTGAAGCTTTCTTT